In its sample, the clone carrying this T cell receptor beta chain was seen many times. A J-beta primer mix and a sample-barcoded 5' primer were used in a second PCR of about 7 to 12 cycles. TCRdb itself ran the 5' RACE reads through MiXCR, one entry per CDR3 protein. The sample includes hundreds of thousands of distinct CDR3 sequences, less than 35% of them seen just once. Unmatched junction bases numbered 7, after V lost 2 bases and J lost 5 bases. Per the germline V gene, CDR1 is MNHEY and CDR2 is SVGEGT. CDR3 size: 15 residues. This sample stems from a study of blood T cells in healthy people across ages.

The sequencing input was blood. This rearrangement joins TRBV6-2 or TRBV6-3 to TRBJ2-5, with 8 nucleotides matching TRBD1. The TCR was taken from a woman at least 80 years old in good health. CDR3 in amino acids: CASSYDLNRGETQYF. The DNA of the CDR3 is TGTGCCAGCAGTTACGATTTAAACAGGGGGGAGACCCAGTACTTC.